This TCR beta chain was found in a study of blood T cell repertoires in COVID-19. About the study: The cDNA or gDNA used as material had been derived from T cells, B-cell-depleted T cells, or PBMCs.

Methods used by the authors: Amplifying reference gene primers gave estimates of nucleated cell counts. Here immunoSEQ multiplex PCR was the method, and the copy in TCRdb shows in-frame clones only, minus some. The V and J calls and the clone size are those of that table, but D and trimming were determined from the DNA. The sample lists about 270,000 clones, roughly 86% seen once, with approximately 2.2% in the top ten. This TCR was recovered from a woman in her fifties or sixties with acute or convalescent COVID-19. The sample taken for sequencing was peripheral blood.

The DNA for the CDR3 is TGTGCCAGCAGTCCCTACCCTGGGGGGGGTGAGCAGTTCTTC. It codes for CASSPYPGGGEQFF. This chain connects TRBV28 to TRBJ2-1, with TRBD2 identical over 7 bases. The CDR3 loop spans 14 amino acids. CDR1 MDHEN and CDR2 SYDVKM come from the germline V gene. Trimming at V came to 5 bases and at J to 9 bases, leaving 10 bases not matched to a gene.